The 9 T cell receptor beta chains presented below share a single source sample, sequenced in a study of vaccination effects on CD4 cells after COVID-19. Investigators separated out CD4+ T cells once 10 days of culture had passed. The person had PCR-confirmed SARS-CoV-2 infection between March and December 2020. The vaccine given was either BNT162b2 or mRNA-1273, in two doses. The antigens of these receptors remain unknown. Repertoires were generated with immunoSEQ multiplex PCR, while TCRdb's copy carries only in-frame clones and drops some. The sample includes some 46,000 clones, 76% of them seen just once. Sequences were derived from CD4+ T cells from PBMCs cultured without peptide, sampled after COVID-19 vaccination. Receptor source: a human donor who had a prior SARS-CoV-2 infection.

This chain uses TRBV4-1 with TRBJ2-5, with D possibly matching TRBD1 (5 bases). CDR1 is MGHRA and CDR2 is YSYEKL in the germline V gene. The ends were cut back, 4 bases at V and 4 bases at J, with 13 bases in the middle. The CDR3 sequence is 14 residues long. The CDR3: CASSLTEGAETQYF. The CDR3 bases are TGCGCCAGCAGCCTGACGGAAGGGGCAGAGACCCAGTACTTC.

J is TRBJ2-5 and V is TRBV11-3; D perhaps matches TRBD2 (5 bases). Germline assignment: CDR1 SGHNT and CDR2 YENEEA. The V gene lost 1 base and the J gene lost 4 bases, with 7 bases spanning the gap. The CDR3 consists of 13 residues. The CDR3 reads CASSLAGSETQYF. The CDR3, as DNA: TGTGCCAGCAGCTTAGCGGGGTCAGAGACCCAGTACTTC.

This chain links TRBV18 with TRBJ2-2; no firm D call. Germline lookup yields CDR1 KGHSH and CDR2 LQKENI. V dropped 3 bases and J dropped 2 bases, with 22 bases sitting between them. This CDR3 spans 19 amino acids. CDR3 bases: TGTGCCAGCTCACCGAACCGCAAAAACTACGATGGAAACACCGGGGAGCTGTTTTTT. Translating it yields CASSPNRKNYDGNTGELFF.

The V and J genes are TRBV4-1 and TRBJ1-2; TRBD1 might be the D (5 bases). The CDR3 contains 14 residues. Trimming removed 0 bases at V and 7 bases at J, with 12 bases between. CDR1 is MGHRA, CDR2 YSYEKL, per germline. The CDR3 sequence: CASSQDPERGGYTF. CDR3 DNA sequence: TGCGCCAGCAGCCAAGACCCGGAAAGGGGTGGCTACACCTTC.

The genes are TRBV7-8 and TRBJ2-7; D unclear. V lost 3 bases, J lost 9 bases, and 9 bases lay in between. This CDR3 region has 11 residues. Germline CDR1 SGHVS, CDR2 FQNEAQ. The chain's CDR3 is CASSFTGRQYF. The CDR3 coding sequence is TGTGCCAGCAGCTTTACTGGAAGGCAGTACTTC.

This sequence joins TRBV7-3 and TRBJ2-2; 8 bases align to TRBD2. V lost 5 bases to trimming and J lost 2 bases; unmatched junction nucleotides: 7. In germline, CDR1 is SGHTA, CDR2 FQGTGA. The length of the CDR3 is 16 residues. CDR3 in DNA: TGTGCCAGCAGCCCCGTACTAGCGGCCAACACCGGGGAGCTGTTTTTT. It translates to CASSPVLAANTGELFF.

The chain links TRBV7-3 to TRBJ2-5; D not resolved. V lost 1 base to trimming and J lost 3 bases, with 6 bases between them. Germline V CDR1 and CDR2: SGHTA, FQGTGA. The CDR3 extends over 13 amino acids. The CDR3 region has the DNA TGTGCCAGCAGCTTAAGTCAGGAAGAGACCCAGTACTTC. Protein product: CASSLSQEETQYF.

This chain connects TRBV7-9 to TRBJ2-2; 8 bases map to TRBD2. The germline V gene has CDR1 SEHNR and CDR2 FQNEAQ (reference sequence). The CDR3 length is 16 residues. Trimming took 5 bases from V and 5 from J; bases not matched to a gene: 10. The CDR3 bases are TGTGCCAGCAGCCGTAAAGCGGGAGTCGAAACCGGGGAGCTGTTTTTT. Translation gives CASSRKAGVETGELFF.

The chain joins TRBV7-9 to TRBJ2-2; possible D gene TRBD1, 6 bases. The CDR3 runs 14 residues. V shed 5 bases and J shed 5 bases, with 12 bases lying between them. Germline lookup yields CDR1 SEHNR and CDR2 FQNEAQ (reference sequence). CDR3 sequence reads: CASSQQGGTGELFF. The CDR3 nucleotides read TGTGCCAGCAGCCAGCAAGGGGGAACCGGGGAGCTGTTTTTT.